This T cell receptor beta chain was found in a study of CD8 T cells in Susac syndrome. On the study more broadly: Sequenced Susac syndrome patients included more than five with clinically active disease and about eight in remission.

TCR beta was sequenced from blood CD8+ and CD4+ T cells. Isolation of CD8+ and CD4+ T cells was performed negatively, whereas enrichment of TEMRA cells was done by FACS. The authors reverse transcribed about 0.45 to 1 ug RNA with random hexamers. Amplification of TCR beta CDR3 used immunoSEQ multiplex PCR across 54 Vbeta and 13 Jbeta. MiXCR, run by TCRdb on the immunoSEQ multiplex PCR reads, gives a single entry per CDR3 protein. The table includes about 100,000 distinct CDR3 sequences, about 95% detected once. The receptor was derived from a human donor with Susac syndrome. Material: CD8+ T cells from PBMCs.

The CDR3 region is CAISERVEADTQYF. The CDR3 DNA follows: TGTGCCATCAGTGAGAGGGTAGAGGCAGATACGCAGTATTTT. The chain carries TRBV10-3 and TRBJ2-3; no firm D call. The germline V gene has CDR1 ENHRY and CDR2 SYGVKD. With 2 bases removed from V and 4 bases from J, the gap between germline ends came to 10 bases. The CDR3 runs to 14 residues.